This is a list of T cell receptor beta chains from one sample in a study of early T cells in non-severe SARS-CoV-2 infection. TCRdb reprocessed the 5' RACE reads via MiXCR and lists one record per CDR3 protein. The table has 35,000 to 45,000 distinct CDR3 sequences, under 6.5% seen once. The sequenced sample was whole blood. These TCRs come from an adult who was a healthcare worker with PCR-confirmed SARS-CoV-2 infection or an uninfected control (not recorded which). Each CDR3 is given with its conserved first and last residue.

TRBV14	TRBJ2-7	CASSLEAGGPWEQYF
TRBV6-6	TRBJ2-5	CASRKGETQYF
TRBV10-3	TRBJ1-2	CAISRGQGDYGYTF
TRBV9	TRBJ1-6	CASSVARNSPLHF
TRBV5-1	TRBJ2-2	CASRTFGGDTGELFF
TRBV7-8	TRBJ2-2	CASSFGSSGRTGELFF
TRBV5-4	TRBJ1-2	CASSLGSGTNYGYTF
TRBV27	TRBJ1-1	CASSPRGPVWTEAFF
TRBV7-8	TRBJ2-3	CASSSRARGDTQYF
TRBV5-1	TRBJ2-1	CASSLHGSGGAMDEQFF
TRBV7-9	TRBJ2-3	CATSLDRQADTQYF
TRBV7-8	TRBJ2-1	CASSLLAAEQFF
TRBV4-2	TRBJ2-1	CASSQQLAGDLNEQFF
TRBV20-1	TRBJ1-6	CSARDPGGGNSPLHF
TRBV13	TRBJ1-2	CASSNSRGGNYGYTF
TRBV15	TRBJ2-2	CATSPRGLQLFF
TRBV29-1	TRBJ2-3	CSVDTTSLGTDTQYF
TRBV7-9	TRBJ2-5	CASSLAGAGEETQYF
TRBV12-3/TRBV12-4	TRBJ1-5	CASRRDVGNQPQHF
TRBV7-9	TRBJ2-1	CASILIRLAESSYNEQFF
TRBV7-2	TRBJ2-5	CASSLVGTSGLGTQYF
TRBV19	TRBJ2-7	CASSRPGSLAYEQYF
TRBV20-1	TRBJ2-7	CSARERTGVHEQYF
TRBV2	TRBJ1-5	CASSPGQPNQPQHF
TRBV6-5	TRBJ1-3	CASRAYSSGNTIYF
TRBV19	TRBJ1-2	CASISQGASDGYTF
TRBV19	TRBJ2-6	CASLSNSGANVLTF
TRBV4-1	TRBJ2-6	CASSQRSQGFFSGANVLTF
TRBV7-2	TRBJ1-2	CASSLQGATGYTF
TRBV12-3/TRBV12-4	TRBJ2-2	CASSFRQVVTGELFF
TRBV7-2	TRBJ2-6	CASSQDRAGANVLTF
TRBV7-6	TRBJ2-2	CASSLASGGAANTGELFF
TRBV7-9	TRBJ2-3	CASSATDTQYF
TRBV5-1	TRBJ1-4	CASSLTGQFEKLFF